This T cell receptor beta chain is from a study of cytomegalovirus exposure and HLA in healthy donors. Germline CDR1 SSHAT, CDR2 FNYEAQ (reference sequence). The CDR3 extends over 18 amino acids. The V and J ends lost 2 bases and 7 bases respectively, with 23 bases between them. This clone has just one count. The protocol was immunoSEQ multiplex PCR, while the TCRdb copy is restricted to in-frame clones and leaves out a portion. The table records around 200,000 clones, 84% of them present only once. V gene TRBV7-7 combines with J gene TRBJ2-2, with D maybe TRBD1 (7 bases). What was sequenced was PBMCs. The source is a woman in her late teens or twenties in good health and CMV-seropositive. The CDR3 reads CASSLSPVAGGYHGELFF. In DNA, the CDR3 is TGTGCCAGCAGCTTAAGCCCCGTAGCAGGGGGGTATCACGGGGAGCTGTTTTTT.